Below, one TCR beta chain is given with its context. The antigen remains undetermined. This PCR relied on a set of 60 Vbeta primers and 13 Jbeta primers. Libraries were prepared by immunoSEQ multiplex PCR; TCRdb keeps only in-frame clonotypes and omits some of them. Of some 41,000 clones in the sample, 51% are singletons; the top ten hold about 6.3%. Trimming took 3 bases from V and 7 from J, leaving 13 bases between them. This CDR3 spans 14 amino acids. Germline loops: CDR1 MNHEY, CDR2 SVGAGI. These data originate in a study of cytomegalovirus exposure and HLA in healthy donors. Study-wide context: Some 180 million T cells yielded around 120 million unique TCR beta sequences in earlier analysis.

Study results and caveats: It was reported in a later analysis that an Asian-associated ancestry cluster showed fewer N-insertions than the approximately 700-donor mean. For presence/absence analyses, sequencing depth was assumed to be roughly uniform across donors. There were some V segments, including TRBV6-2 and TRBV6-3, excluded as indistinguishable.

The sequencing input was PBMCs. The V gene is TRBV6-5, the J gene TRBJ2-1; possible D gene TRBD2, 5 bases. The receptor was derived from a man in his fifties or sixties in good health and CMV-seronegative. For the CDR3, the DNA is TGTGCCAGCAGTTATTTGGTGGGCGGGAATGAGCAGTTCTTC. This translates into CASSYLVGGNEQFF.